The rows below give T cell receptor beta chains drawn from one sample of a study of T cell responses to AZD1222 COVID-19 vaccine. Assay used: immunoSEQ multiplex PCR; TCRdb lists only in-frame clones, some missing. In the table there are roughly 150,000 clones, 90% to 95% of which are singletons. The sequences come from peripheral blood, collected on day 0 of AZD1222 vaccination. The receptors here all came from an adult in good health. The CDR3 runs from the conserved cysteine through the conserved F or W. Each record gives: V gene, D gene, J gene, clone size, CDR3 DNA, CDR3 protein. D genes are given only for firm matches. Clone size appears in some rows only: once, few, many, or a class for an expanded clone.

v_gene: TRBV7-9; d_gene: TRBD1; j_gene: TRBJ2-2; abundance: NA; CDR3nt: TGTGCCAGCAGGCGGGACAGGGGTAACACCGGGGAGCTGTTTTTT; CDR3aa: CASRRDRGNTGELFF
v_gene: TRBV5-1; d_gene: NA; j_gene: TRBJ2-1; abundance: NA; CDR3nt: TGCGCCAGCAGTTTGGACACACCGTTTCTCAATGAGCAGTTCTTC; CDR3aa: CASSLDTPFLNEQFF
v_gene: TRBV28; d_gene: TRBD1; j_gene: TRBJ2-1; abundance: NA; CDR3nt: TGTGCCAGCAGTCTGGGACAGGGTTCCTACAATGAGCAGTTCTTC; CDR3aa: CASSLGQGSYNEQFF
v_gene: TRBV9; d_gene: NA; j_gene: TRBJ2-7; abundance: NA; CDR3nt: TGTGCCAGCAGCCTAAGATTACGGGGTAGCGTCAACGAGCAGTACTTC; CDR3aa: CASSLRLRGSVNEQYF
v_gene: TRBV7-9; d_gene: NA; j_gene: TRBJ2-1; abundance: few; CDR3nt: TGTGCCAGCAGCTTGATGGACTACTACAATGAGCAGTTCTTC; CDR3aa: CASSLMDYYNEQFF
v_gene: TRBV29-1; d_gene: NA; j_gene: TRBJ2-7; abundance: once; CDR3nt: TGCAGCGTTGCACACCCTCCCCAGCAGTACTTC; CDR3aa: CSVAHPPQQYF
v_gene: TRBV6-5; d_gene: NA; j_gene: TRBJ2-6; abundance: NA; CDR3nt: TGTGCCAGCAGAGGACAGTCTGGGGCCAACGTCCTGACTTTC; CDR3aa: CASRGQSGANVLTF
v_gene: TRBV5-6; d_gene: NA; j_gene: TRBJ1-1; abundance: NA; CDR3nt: TGTGCCAGCAGCTTAAACCGCAAAGCAGGGGCAATGAACACTGAAGCTTTCTTT; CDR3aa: CASSLNRKAGAMNTEAFF
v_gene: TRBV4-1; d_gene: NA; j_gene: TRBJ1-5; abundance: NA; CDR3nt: TGCGCCAGCAGCCAAGCTACAGGGAGCAATCAGCCCCAGCATTTT; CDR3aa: CASSQATGSNQPQHF
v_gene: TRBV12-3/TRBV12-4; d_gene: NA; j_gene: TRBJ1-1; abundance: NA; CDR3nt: TGTGCCAGCAGATCGGGCCTGAACACTGAAGCTTTCTTT; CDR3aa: CASRSGLNTEAFF
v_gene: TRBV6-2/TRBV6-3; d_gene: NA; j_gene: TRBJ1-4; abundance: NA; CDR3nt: TGTGCCAGCAGTCCCGGGGAAAAACTGTTTTTT; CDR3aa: CASSPGEKLFF
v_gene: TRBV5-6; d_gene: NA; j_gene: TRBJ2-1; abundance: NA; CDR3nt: TGTGCCAGCAGCTTGGACCAGTTCGGGGTCTCCTACAATGAGCAGTTCTTC; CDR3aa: CASSLDQFGVSYNEQFF
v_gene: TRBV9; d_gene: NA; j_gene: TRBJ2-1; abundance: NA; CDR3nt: TGTGCCAGCAGCCCCTTAAGAACCTCCTACAATGAGCAGTTCTTC; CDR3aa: CASSPLRTSYNEQFF
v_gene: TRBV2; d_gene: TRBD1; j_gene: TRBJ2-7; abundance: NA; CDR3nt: TGTGCCAGCAGTGAAACAGGGGGTTGGTACGAGCAGTACTTC; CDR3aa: CASSETGGWYEQYF
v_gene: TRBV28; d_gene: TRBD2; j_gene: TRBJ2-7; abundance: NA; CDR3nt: TGTGCCAGCAGCACAGCTAGCGGGATCAGCTCCTACGAGCAGTACTTC; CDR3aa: CASSTASGISSYEQYF
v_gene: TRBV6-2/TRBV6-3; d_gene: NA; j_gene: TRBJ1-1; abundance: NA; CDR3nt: TGTGCCAGCAGTTATCCCCGGACGGGGAACACTGAAGCTTTCTTT; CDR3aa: CASSYPRTGNTEAFF
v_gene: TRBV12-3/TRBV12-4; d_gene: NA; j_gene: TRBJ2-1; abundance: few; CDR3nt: TGTGCCAGCAGCCAACGGACAGAGCAGTTCTTC; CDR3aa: CASSQRTEQFF
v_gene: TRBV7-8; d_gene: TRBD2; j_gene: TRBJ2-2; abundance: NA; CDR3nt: TGTGCCTCCCGCCGACTCGGGACTAGCGGGAGTGGGACCGGGGAGCTGTTTTTT; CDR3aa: CASRRLGTSGSGTGELFF
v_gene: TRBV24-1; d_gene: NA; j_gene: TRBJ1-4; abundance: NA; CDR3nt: TGTGCCACCAGTAAAAGGGGTGAAAAACTGTTTTTT; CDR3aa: CATSKRGEKLFF
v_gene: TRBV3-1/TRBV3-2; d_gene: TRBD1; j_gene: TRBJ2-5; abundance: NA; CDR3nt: TGTGCCAGCAGCCACACAGGGGGACAAGAGACCCAGTACTTC; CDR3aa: CASSHTGGQETQYF
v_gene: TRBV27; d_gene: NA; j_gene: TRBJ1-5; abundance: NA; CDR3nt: TGTGCCAGCAGTTTAGGGGCAGGTCGGGTAACACAGCCCCAGCATTTT; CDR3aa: CASSLGAGRVTQPQHF
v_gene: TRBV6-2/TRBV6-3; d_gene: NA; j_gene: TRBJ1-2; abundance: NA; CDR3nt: TGTGCCAGCAGTTACGATGGAGGCTACACCTTC; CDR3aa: CASSYDGGYTF
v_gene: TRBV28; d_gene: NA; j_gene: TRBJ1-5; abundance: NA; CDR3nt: TGTGCCAGCAGTCCTACAGGGTTCAATCAGCCCCAGCATTTT; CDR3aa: CASSPTGFNQPQHF